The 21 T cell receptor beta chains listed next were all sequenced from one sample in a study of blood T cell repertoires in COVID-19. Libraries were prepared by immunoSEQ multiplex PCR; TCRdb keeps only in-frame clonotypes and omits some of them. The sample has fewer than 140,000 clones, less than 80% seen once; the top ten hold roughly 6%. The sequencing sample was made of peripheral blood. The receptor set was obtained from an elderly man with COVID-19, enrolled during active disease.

DNA of the CDR3: TGTGCCAGCAGCGTAGGGGCTAGCACGGACAATGAGCAGTTCTTC. Residues: CASSVGASTDNEQFF. The rearrangement joins TRBV9 to TRBJ2-1; weak D call: TRBD2 (5 bases). Trimming stripped 0 bases from V and 5 bases from J, with 12 bases between. Germline V gene sequence: CDR1 SGDLS, CDR2 YYNGEE. This CDR3 region has 15 residues.

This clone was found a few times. The DNA of the CDR3 is TGTGCCAGCATAGTGGAAGGGGGAGTGCGTGGCTACACCTTC. As protein: CASIVEGGVRGYTF. V is TRBV2 and J is TRBJ1-2; a weak D match, TRBD1 (6 bases). Between the trimmed V and J ends, which lost 7 bases and 7 bases, there was a span of 19 bases. Germline V gene lookup returns CDR1 SNHLY and CDR2 FYNNEI. This CDR3 has 14 amino acids. The complete variable domain, with remaining parts taken from reference TRBV2 and TRBJ1-2, reads EPEVTQTPSHQVTQMGQEVILRCVPISNHLYFYWYRQILGQKVEFLVSFYNNEISEKSEIFDDQFSVERPDGSNFTLKIRSTKLEDSAMYFCASIVEGGVRGYTFGSGTRLTVV.

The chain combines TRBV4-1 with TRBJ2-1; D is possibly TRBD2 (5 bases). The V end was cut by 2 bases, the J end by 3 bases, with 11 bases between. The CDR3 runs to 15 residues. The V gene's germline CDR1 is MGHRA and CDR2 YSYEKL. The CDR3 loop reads CASSQLLGDYNEQFF. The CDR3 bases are TGCGCCAGCAGCCAACTTTTGGGAGACTACAATGAGCAGTTCTTC.

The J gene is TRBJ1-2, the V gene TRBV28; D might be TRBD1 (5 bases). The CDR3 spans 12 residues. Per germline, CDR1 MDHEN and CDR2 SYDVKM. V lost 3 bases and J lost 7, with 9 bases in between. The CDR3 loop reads CASSFQGLGYTF. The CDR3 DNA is TGTGCCAGCAGTTTCCAGGGACTTGGCTACACCTTC.

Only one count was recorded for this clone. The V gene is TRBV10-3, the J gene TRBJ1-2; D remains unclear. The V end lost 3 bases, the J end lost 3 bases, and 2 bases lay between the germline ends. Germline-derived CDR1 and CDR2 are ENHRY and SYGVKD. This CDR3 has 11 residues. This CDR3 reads CAISDYYGYTF. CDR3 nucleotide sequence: TGTGCCATCAGTGACTACTATGGCTACACCTTC.

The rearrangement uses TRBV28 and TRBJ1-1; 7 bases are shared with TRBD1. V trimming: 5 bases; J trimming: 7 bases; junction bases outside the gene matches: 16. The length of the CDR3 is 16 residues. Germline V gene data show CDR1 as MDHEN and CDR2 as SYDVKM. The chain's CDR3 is CASSAPGQSLGGEAFF. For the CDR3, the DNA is TGTGCCAGCAGTGCCCCGGGACAGAGTTTGGGCGGTGAAGCTTTCTTT.

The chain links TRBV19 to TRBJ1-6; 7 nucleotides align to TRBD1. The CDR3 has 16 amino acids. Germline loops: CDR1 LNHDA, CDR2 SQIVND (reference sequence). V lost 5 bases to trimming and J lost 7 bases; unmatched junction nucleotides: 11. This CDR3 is CASSPGTVSLNSPLHF. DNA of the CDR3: TGTGCCAGTAGTCCCGGGACAGTATCGCTCAATTCACCCCTCCACTTT.

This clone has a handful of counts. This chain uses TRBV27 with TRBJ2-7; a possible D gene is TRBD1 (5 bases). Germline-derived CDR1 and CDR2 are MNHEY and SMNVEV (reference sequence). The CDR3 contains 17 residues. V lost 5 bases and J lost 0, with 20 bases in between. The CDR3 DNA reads TGTGCCAGCAGTCCAGACCCACAGGTACTCCTCTCCTACGAGCAGTACTTC. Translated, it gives CASSPDPQVLLSYEQYF.

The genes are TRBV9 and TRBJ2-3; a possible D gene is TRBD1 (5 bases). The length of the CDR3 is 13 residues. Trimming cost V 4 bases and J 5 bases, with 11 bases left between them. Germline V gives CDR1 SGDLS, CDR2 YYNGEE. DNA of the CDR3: TGTGCCAGCAGCTTCTCAGGGTTAGATACGCAGTATTTT. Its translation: CASSFSGLDTQYF. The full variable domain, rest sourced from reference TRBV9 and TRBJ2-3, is DSGVTQTPKHLITATGQRVTLRCSPRSGDLSVYWYQQSLDQGLQFLIQYYNGEERAKGNILERFSAQQFPDLHSELNLSSLELGDSALYFCASSFSGLDTQYFGPGTRLTVL.

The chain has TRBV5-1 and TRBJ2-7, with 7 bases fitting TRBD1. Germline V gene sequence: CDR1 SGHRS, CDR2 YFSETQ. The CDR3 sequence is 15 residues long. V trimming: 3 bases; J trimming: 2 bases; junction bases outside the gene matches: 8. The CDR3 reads CASSSDREPAYEQYF. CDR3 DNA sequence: TGCGCCAGCAGCTCAGACAGGGAACCCGCCTACGAGCAGTACTTC.

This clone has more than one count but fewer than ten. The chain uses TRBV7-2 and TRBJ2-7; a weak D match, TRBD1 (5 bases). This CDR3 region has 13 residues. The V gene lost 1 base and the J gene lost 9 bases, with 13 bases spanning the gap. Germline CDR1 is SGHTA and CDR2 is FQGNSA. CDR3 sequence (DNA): TGTGCCAGCAGCTTAGGTACAGGCTTGGGGCAGTACTTC. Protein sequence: CASSLGTGLGQYF.

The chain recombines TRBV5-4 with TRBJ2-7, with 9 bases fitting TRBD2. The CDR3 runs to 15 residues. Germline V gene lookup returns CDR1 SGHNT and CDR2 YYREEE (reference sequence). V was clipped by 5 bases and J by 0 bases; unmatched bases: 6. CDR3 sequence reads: CASSSSGESSYEQYF. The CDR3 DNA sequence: TGTGCCAGCAGTTCTAGCGGGGAGAGCTCCTACGAGCAGTACTTC.

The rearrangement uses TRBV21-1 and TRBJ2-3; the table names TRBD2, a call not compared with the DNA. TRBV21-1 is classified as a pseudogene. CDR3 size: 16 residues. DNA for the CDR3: TGTGCCAGCAGCAAAGCGGGAGTATCGCCCACAGATACGCAGTATTTT. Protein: CASSKAGVSPTDTQYF.

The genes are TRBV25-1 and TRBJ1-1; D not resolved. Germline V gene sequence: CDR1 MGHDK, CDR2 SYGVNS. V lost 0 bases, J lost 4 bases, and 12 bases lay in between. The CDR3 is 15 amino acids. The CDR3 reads CASSEYMGGATEAFF. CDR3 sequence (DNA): TGTGCCAGCAGTGAATATATGGGAGGTGCCACTGAAGCTTTCTTT.

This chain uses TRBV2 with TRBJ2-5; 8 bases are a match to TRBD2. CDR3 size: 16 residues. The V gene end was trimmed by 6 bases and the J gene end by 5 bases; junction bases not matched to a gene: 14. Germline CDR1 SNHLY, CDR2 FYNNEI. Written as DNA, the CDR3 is TGTGCCAGCAGATCCGGGACTAGTGGTGGCGGGGAGACCCAGTACTTC. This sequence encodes CASRSGTSGGGETQYF.

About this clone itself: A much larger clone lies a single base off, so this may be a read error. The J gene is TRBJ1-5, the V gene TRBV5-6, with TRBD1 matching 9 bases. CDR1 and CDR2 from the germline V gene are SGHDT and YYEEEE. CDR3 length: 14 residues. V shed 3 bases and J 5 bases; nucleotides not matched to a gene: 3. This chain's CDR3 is CASSWGQGDQPQHF. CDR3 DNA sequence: TGTGCCAGCAGCTGGGGACAGGGAGATCAGCCCCAGCATTTT.

The CDR3 spells CASRTRTGTNTEAFF. CDR3 nucleotide sequence: TGTGCCAGTAGAACCCGAACAGGGACCAACACTGAAGCTTTCTTT. This chain uses TRBV19 with TRBJ1-1; D possibly corresponds to TRBD1 (6 bases). Germline loops: CDR1 LNHDA, CDR2 SQIVND (reference sequence). The CDR3 is 15 amino acids. V was cut by 6 bases and J by 2 bases, with 16 bases left in between.

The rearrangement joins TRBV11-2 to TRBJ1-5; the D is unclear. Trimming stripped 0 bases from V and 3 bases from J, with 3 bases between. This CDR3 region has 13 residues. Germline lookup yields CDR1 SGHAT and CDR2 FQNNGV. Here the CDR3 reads CASSLDNNQPQHF. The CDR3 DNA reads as TGTGCCAGCAGCTTAGACAACAATCAGCCCCAGCATTTT. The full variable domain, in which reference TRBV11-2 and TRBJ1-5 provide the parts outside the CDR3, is EAGVAQSPRYKIIEKRQSVAFWCNPISGHATLYWYQQILGQGPKLLIQFQNNGVVDDSQLPKDRFSAERLKGVDSTLKIQPAKLEDSAVYLCASSLDNNQPQHFGDGTRLSIL.

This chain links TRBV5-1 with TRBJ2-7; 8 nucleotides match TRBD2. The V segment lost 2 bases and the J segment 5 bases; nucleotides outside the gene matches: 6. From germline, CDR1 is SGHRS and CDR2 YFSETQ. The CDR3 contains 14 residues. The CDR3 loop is CASSFSGSSDEQYF. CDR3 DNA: TGCGCCAGCAGCTTCAGCGGGAGTAGTGACGAGCAGTACTTC.

CDR3 sequence reads: CASSMVFWLLATNEKLFF. DNA for the CDR3: TGTGCCAGTAGTATGGTGTTCTGGCTCCTTGCAACTAATGAAAAACTGTTTTTT. The chain joins TRBV19 to TRBJ1-4; D gene unclear. From germline, CDR1 is LNHDA and CDR2 SQIVND (reference sequence). The CDR3 length is 18 residues. The V end lost 3 bases, the J end lost 0 bases, and 17 bases lay between the germline ends.

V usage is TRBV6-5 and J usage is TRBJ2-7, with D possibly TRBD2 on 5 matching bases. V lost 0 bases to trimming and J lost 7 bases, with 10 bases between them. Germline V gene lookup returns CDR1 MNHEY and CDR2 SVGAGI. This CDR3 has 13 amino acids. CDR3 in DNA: TGTGCCAGCAGTTACTCGATCGGACTGGAGCAGTACTTC. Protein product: CASSYSIGLEQYF.